The 3 T cell receptor beta chains below were found in one sample sequenced in a study of identical twins (dated by TCRdb to 2016 to 2017). Library generation was performed with 5' RACE. Sequencing was carried out with an Illumina HiSeq 2000. The public reads were run again by TCRdb, first through fastp at Q25 and then through MiXCR, and only productive beta chains were kept. Here each entry gathers all rows of one CDR3 protein and keeps the most common genes and DNA. This sample comprises around 470,000 distinct CDR3 sequences, 14% of them detected only once. The ten top clones hold around 0.57% of the sample. Separately, the same data were catalogued under a study of yellow fever vaccine responses in identical twins.

The sample comprised CD4+ T cells sorted from blood. The receptors were gathered from a woman younger than 35 in good health.

This clonotype came up a few times. This chain connects TRBV12-3 or TRBV12-4 to TRBJ2-2, with unresolved D. CDR3 size: 15 residues. V lost 4 bases to trimming and J lost 6 bases, with 15 bases between them. CDR3 coding DNA: TGTGCCAGCAGTTCGAGGCAATTAGTTCCCGGGGAGCTGTTTTTT. Its protein is CASSSRQLVPGELFF.

This clonotype showed up just a few times. This may be a read error: a much more frequent sequence differs by one nucleotide. The gene calls are TRBV11-3 and TRBJ2-1, with D possibly being TRBD1 (5 bases). The CDR3 sequence is 12 residues long. From germline, CDR1 is SGHNT and CDR2 YENEEA. Trimming stripped 0 bases from V and 8 bases from J, with 5 bases between. The CDR3: CASSLDRDEQFF. CDR3 in DNA: TGTGCCAGCAGCTTAGACAGGGATGAGCAGTTCTTC.

This sequence joins TRBV7-9 and TRBJ2-2; 12 positions match TRBD2. Germline V gives CDR1 SEHNR, CDR2 FQNEAQ (reference sequence). The CDR3 length is 16 residues. J gave up 4 bases and V 3 bases, and 3 bases lay outside the gene matches. CDR3 nucleotides: TGTGCCAGCAGCTTCAGGGGACTAGCGGGCACCGGGGAGCTGTTTTTT. Protein sequence: CASSFRGLAGTGELFF.